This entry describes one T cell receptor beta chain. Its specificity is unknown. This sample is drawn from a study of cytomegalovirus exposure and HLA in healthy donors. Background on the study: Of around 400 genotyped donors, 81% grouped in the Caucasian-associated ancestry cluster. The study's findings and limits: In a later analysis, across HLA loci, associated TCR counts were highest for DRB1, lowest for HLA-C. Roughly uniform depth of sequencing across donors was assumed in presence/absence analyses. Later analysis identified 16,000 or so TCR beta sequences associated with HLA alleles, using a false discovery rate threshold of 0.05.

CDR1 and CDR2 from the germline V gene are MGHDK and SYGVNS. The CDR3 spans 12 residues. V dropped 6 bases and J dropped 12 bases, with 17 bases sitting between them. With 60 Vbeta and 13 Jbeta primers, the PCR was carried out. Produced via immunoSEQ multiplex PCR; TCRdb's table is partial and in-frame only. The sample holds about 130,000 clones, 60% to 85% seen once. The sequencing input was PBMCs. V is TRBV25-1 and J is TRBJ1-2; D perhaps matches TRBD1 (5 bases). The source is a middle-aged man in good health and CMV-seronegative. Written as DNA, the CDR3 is TGTGCCAGCAGCGGCGGGGGGGGAGGCCACACCTTC. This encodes CASSGGGGGHTF.